This is a list of T cell receptor beta chains from one sample in a study of cytomegalovirus exposure and HLA in healthy donors. The assay was immunoSEQ multiplex PCR, and TCRdb's table has in-frame clones only and misses some. The sample carries approximately 160,000 clones, approximately 80% recorded once. The source material was PBMCs. The origin of the receptors is a woman aged 40 to 50 in good health and CMV-seropositive. CDR3s include the opening cysteine and the closing phenylalanine or tryptophan. D genes are given only for firm matches.

V	J	D	CDR3
TRBV7-2	TRBJ1-6	.	CASSLWRAGGNSPLHF
TRBV10-1	TRBJ1-2	TRBD1	CASSADRGYGYTF
TRBV7-9	TRBJ1-1	.	CASIRGGDTEAFF
TRBV10-3	TRBJ1-6	TRBD1	CAISDGTAPYSPLHF
TRBV18	TRBJ2-1	TRBD1	CASSPGQGPPHEQFF
TRBV25-1	TRBJ2-5	.	CASSDTGGETQYF
TRBV4-1	TRBJ2-2	.	CASSANSFLNTGELFF
TRBV18	TRBJ2-7	.	CASSPSRAPVGYEQYF
TRBV5-1	TRBJ1-3	.	CASSLAGFSGNTIYF
TRBV7-2	TRBJ1-1	.	CASSLWGVPEAFF
TRBV27	TRBJ2-1	TRBD2	CASLSGLAGASEQFF
TRBV5-1	TRBJ2-5	.	CASSPDRQETQYF
TRBV9	TRBJ2-7	TRBD1	CASSVAGTETEQYF
TRBV7-2	TRBJ1-1	.	CASGRGITEAFF
TRBV6-1	TRBJ2-7	.	CASSDYPPPYEQYF
TRBV2	TRBJ2-1	TRBD2	CASTPTSGGLEQFF
TRBV4-1	TRBJ1-4	.	CASSQEGTRATNEKLFF
TRBV4-2	TRBJ2-5	.	CASSQEGTNQETQYF
TRBV19	TRBJ2-1	.	CASEGAGRNNEQFF
TRBV7-9	TRBJ2-1	.	CASRAQGEQFF
TRBV6-6	TRBJ2-7	TRBD1	CASSYPGQGVYEQYF
TRBV2	TRBJ1-2	.	CASSQDSNYGYTF
TRBV30	TRBJ2-1	TRBD2	CAWSGPGGNEQFF
TRBV7-8	TRBJ2-1	TRBD1	CASNTGQGSYNEQFF
TRBV10-2	TRBJ2-1	.	CASSELRASLDEQFF
TRBV7-2	TRBJ2-5	TRBD2	CAGGGNQETQYF
TRBV6-6	TRBJ1-2	TRBD1	CASSYSYGTVLYGYTF